This T cell receptor (beta chain) derives from a study of radiation and T cells in renal cell carcinoma. Overall study results and limits: From baseline, blood top tumor clonotypes peaked at 2 weeks post-radiation.

With 2 bases clipped from V and 2 bases from J, the junction kept 4 bases outside the gene matches. This CDR3 has 14 residues. Germline-derived CDR1 and CDR2 are GTSNPN and SVGIG (reference sequence). As concerns this clone: The antigen is not known.

The time point denotes: baseline pretreatment blood. Treatment in this sample: 15 Gy SBRT to primary tumor, nephrectomy 4 weeks later. Only in-frame clones appear in the TCRdb table, and some are missing; sequencing was by immunoSEQ multiplex PCR. The sample has approximately 140,000 clones; 88% are singletons. The source material was blood, sampled from a patient whose treatment included radiotherapy and nephrectomy. The genes are TRBV30 and TRBJ2-7, with 9 bases identical to TRBD1. This receptor was obtained from a woman aged 70-85 years with renal cell carcinoma. CDR3 sequence reads: CAWSRDRDPYEQYF. The CDR3 region has the DNA TGTGCCTGGAGTCGGGACAGGGACCCCTACGAGCAGTACTTC.